What follows are 15 T cell receptor beta chains derived from one specimen sequenced in a study of T cells in Graves' hyperthyroidism and ophthalmopathy. RNA transcripts were the template for amplifying TCR beta CDR3 regions. A set of HTBI primers served as the primers for a first-round RT-PCR of the TCR CDR3. TCRdb reanalysed the multiplex PCR reads using MiXCR and keeps one entry per CDR3 protein. Of a few hundred thousand distinct CDR3 sequences detected, about a sixth appear once; the ten largest clones hold roughly 55%. Sequencing was performed on blood. Every receptor here comes from a woman between 45 and 65 years old with Graves' hyperthyroidism.

The chain carries TRBV11-2 and TRBJ2-6; D gene uncertain. CDR1 is SGHAT and CDR2 is FQNNGV in the germline V gene. The V end lost 4 bases, the J end lost 0 bases, and 10 bases lay between the germline ends. This CDR3 spans 16 amino acids. The CDR3 region is CASSYGRYSGANVLTF. The CDR3, as DNA: TGTGCCAGCAGCTACGGACGGTACTCTGGGGCCAACGTCCTGACTTTC. The whole variable domain, remainder taken from reference TRBV11-2 and TRBJ2-6, is EAGVAQSPRYKIIEKRQSVAFWCNPISGHATLYWYQQILGQGPKLLIQFQNNGVVDDSQLPKDRFSAERLKGVDSTLKIQPAKLEDSAVYLCASSYGRYSGANVLTFGAGSRLTVL.

In this sample, this clonotype turned up a few times. The CDR3 region is CASSIDRGTGENEKLFF. In DNA form, the CDR3 reads TGTGCCAGTAGTATAGATCGCGGGACGGGGGAAAATGAAAAACTGTTTTTT. The V and J genes are TRBV19 and TRBJ1-4, with a possible D match to TRBD1 (5 bases). With 0 bases removed from V and 5 bases from J, the gap between germline ends came to 16 bases. The V gene's germline CDR1 is LNHDA and CDR2 SQIVND (reference sequence). The CDR3 is 17 amino acids.

V gene TRBV12-3 or TRBV12-4 combines with J gene TRBJ2-3; the D gene is possibly TRBD2 (6 bases). Trimming pared 3 bases from V and 0 bases from J, leaving 13 bases between. The CDR3 totals 16 residues. The CDR3 nucleotides are TGTGCCAGCAGTTTTCTTCTGGGGACTAGCACAGATACGCAGTATTTT. As protein: CASSFLLGTSTDTQYF.

This clonotype was counted many times. The chain has TRBV20-1 and TRBJ2-1, with 10 bases matching TRBD1. The CDR3 sequence is 15 residues long. Germline-derived CDR1 and CDR2 are DFQATT and SNEGSKA (reference sequence). Trimming at V came to 5 bases and at J to 3 bases, leaving 7 bases not matched to a gene. As DNA, the CDR3 is TGCAGTGCTCCTGGGACAGGGGACTACTACAATGAGCAGTTCTTC. Translated: CSAPGTGDYYNEQFF.

Only a few counts were recorded for this clonotype. The chain uses TRBV29-1 and TRBJ1-4; the match to TRBD1 covers 7 bases. After removal of 6 bases from V and 3 bases from J, the junction contained 7 bases not matched to a gene. The CDR3 is 14 residues long. Germline V gives CDR1 SQVTM, CDR2 ANQGSEA. CDR3 coding DNA: TGCAGCGTGGCTAAAGGGGGCCCTAATGAAAAACTGTTTTTT. Its translation is CSVAKGGPNEKLFF.

This clonotype was seen ten or more times. The chain joins TRBV10-1 to TRBJ2-5, with a tentative D call TRBD1 (6 bases). Germline lookup yields CDR1 WNHNN and CDR2 SYGVQD (reference sequence). Trimming left V 3 bases short and J 2 bases short, with 16 bases between. This CDR3 spans 16 amino acids. Here the CDR3 DNA reads TGCGCCAGCAGTGAAGGGTCGCATCAGGGGCAAGAGACCCAGTACTTC. It translates to CASSEGSHQGQETQYF.

Ten or more counts support this clonotype. The chain combines TRBV28 with TRBJ2-7; unclear D gene. The V end was cut by 6 bases, the J end by 4 bases, with 13 bases between. CDR3 size: 13 residues. In germline, CDR1 is MDHEN, CDR2 SYDVKM. Here the CDR3 DNA reads TGTGCCAGCAGCCTCGGACGGAATTACGAGCAGTACTTC. It encodes CASSLGRNYEQYF. Full variable domain (missing parts from reference TRBV28 and TRBJ2-7): DVKVTQSSRYLVKRTGEKVFLECVQDMDHENMFWYRQDPGLGLRLIYFSYDVKMKEKGDIPEGYSVSREKKERFSLILESASTNQTSMYLCASSLGRNYEQYFGPGTRLTVT.

This clonotype was detected only once. This may arise from a read error, as a much more abundant clone is one base away. This sequence joins TRBV6-1 and TRBJ2-3; 9 bases align to TRBD2. The length of the CDR3 is 17 residues. Germline V lookup: CDR1 MNHNS, CDR2 SASEGT. The CDR3 DNA sequence: TGTGCCAGCAGCCCCCGGGCTAGCGGGATTAGCACAGATAAGCAGTATTTT. Encoded protein: CASSPRASGISTDKQYF.

This clonotype appeared a few times. A single base separates this from a much larger clone, so it may be a read error. The V and J genes are TRBV11-3 and TRBJ1-2; D perhaps matches TRBD1 (5 bases). V shed 5 bases and J shed 3 bases, with 16 bases lying between them. The CDR3 runs 15 residues. The germline V gene encodes CDR1 SGHNT and CDR2 YENEEA. Here the CDR3 reads CASSRGQTVDYGYTF. The CDR3 coding sequence is TGTGCCAGCAGCCGAGGCCAGACAGTGGACTATGGCTACACCTTC.

In this sample, this clonotype turned up a few times. A read error may be the cause here, since a much bigger clone is one base away. This chain's CDR3 is CASADRGNRPQHF. CDR3 DNA sequence: TGTGCCAGTGCCGACAGGGGCAATCGGCCCCAGCATTTT. This sequence joins TRBV6-2 or TRBV6-3 and TRBJ1-5; 8 bases map to TRBD1. From germline, CDR1 is MNHEY and CDR2 SVGEGT. The CDR3 consists of 13 residues.

This clonotype has a handful of counts. This rearrangement joins TRBV30 to TRBJ2-3; the D is unclear. Germline-derived CDR1 and CDR2 are GTSNPN and SVGIG (reference sequence). Trimming removed 0 bases at V and 2 bases at J, with 9 bases between. This CDR3 spans 14 amino acids. The CDR3 here is CAWSVLAYTDTQYF. DNA of the CDR3: TGTGCCTGGAGTGTACTTGCGTACACAGATACGCAGTATTTT.

In this sample, this clonotype turned up a few times. The chain couples TRBV18 to TRBJ2-7; tentatively, D is TRBD1 (5 bases). From germline, CDR1 is KGHSH and CDR2 LQKENI. The CDR3 loop spans 14 amino acids. With 6 bases removed from V and 2 bases from J, the gap between germline ends came to 14 bases. Here the CDR3 reads CASSPFQGTYEQYF. CDR3 nucleotides: TGTGCCAGCTCGCCATTCCAGGGAACCTACGAGCAGTACTTC.

As regards this clonotype: Since a much larger clone is just one base distant, this may be a read error. V is TRBV3-1 and J is TRBJ1-2, with 10 positions matching TRBD1. The junction had 2 bases not matched to a gene; V was cut back by 1 base and J by 3 bases. The CDR3 is 15 residues long. Germline V gene lookup returns CDR1 LGHDT and CDR2 YNNKEL (reference sequence). The CDR3 DNA follows: TGTGCCAGCAGCCAAGGGACAGGGGGGGACTATGGCTACACCTTC. Its translation: CASSQGTGGDYGYTF. Looking up the rest from reference TRBV3-1 and TRBJ1-2 gives the full variable domain: DTAVSQTPKYLVTQMGNDKSIKCEQNLGHDTMYWYKQDSKKFLKIMFSYNNKELIINETVPNRFSPKSPDKAHLNLHINSLELGDSAVYFCASSQGTGGDYGYTFGSGTRLTVV.

This clonotype occurred many times. The chain recombines TRBV7-8 with TRBJ2-1; TRBD1 matches 11 bases. Per the germline V gene, CDR1 is SGHVS and CDR2 is FQNEAQ. V was pared by 3 bases and J by 7 bases, with 5 bases of the junction left unmatched. This CDR3 region has 15 residues. The CDR3 DNA reads TGTGCCAGCAGCTTGGAGGGGACAGGGGGAAATGAGCAGTTCTTC. Its protein product is CASSLEGTGGNEQFF.

This clonotype was observed at least ten times. The V gene is TRBV30, the J gene TRBJ2-1, with unresolved D. Trimming took 5 bases from V and 6 from J, leaving 11 bases between them. The CDR3 extends over 12 amino acids. Looked up from germline, CDR1 is GTSNPN and CDR2 is SVGIG (reference sequence). This CDR3 is CAWARTSNEQFF. DNA for the CDR3: TGTGCCTGGGCCAGAACCTCCAATGAGCAGTTCTTC.